The next 22 T cell receptor beta chains were all read from a single sample in a study of CD8 T cells in ankylosing spondylitis. TCRdb reanalysed the 5' RACE reads using MiXCR and keeps one entry per CDR3 protein. The table records about 130,000 distinct CDR3 sequences, roughly 13% of them present only once. Sequenced input: blood, either unsorted or a sorted T cell fraction (not recorded which). The receptors shown here come from a female donor with ankylosing spondylitis or in good health (not recorded which).

This clonotype was seen a few times. The rearrangement uses TRBV12-3 or TRBV12-4 and TRBJ1-5; D gene uncertain. The CDR3 is 13 amino acids. Trimming cost V 5 bases and J 9 bases, with 14 bases left between them. CDR3 loop: CASSHQVIWPQHF. The CDR3 nucleotides read TGTGCCAGCAGTCACCAGGTTATCTGGCCCCAGCATTTT.

In its sample, this clonotype was seen a few times. This rearrangement joins TRBV11-2 to TRBJ1-5, with D hard to call. The germline gives CDR1 SGHAT, CDR2 FQNNGV. The V gene lost 0 bases and the J gene lost 4 bases, with 10 bases spanning the gap. The CDR3 covers 15 residues. The CDR3 bases are TGTGCCAGCAGCTTAGATTATAGTCCAAATCAGCCCCAGCATTTT. Protein: CASSLDYSPNQPQHF.

This clonotype was counted ten times or more. The chain joins TRBV12-3 or TRBV12-4 to TRBJ2-5; TRBD2 matches at 8 bases. The junction had 19 bases not matched to a gene; V was cut back by 0 bases and J by 1 base. The CDR3 totals 21 residues. Here the CDR3 reads CASSLALRWASGPRPQETQYF. The CDR3 DNA reads TGTGCCAGCAGTTTAGCGCTAAGGTGGGCTAGCGGGCCGAGACCCCAAGAGACCCAGTACTTC.

This clonotype has a handful of counts. The gene calls are TRBV4-1 and TRBJ2-1, with TRBD2 matching over 10 bases. The V and J ends lost 4 bases and 4 bases, in that order; junction bases with no gene match: 7. The CDR3 loop spans 16 amino acids. From germline, CDR1 is MGHRA and CDR2 YSYEKL. CDR3 residues: CASSPRSTSGYNEQFF. Written as DNA, the CDR3 is TGCGCCAGCAGCCCTCGATCGACTAGCGGGTACAATGAGCAGTTCTTC.

The chain combines TRBV12-3 or TRBV12-4 with TRBJ2-2; TRBD1 agrees at 9 bases. The CDR3 is 15 amino acids. Losses at the gene ends were 6 bases for V and 3 bases for J; bases not matched to a gene: 5. CDR3 DNA: TGTGCCAGCAGACCCGGGACAGGGTACACCGGGGAGCTGTTTTTT. Its protein product is CASRPGTGYTGELFF.

This clonotype has a count of ten or more. This sequence joins TRBV20-1 and TRBJ2-1; 11 positions agree with TRBD1. The V segment lost 5 bases and the J segment 4 bases; nucleotides outside the gene matches: 7. The CDR3 loop spans 15 amino acids. The germline V gene encodes CDR1 DFQATT and CDR2 SNEGSKA (reference sequence). Here the CDR3 reads CSAGGTGGNYNEQFF. The CDR3 nucleotides read TGCAGTGCTGGAGGGACAGGGGGAAATTACAATGAGCAGTTCTTC.

This clonotype was observed a handful of times. This rearrangement joins TRBV6-5 to TRBJ1-6, with D maybe TRBD1 (6 bases). Germline CDR1 MNHEY, CDR2 SVGAGI. Trimming took 4 bases from V and 8 from J, leaving 15 bases between them. The CDR3 sequence is 15 residues long. DNA for the CDR3: TGTGCCAGCAGTTGGGGTTCCAGGGGCGATTCACCCCTCCACTTT. It yields the protein CASSWGSRGDSPLHF.

This clonotype showed up many times. This rearrangement joins TRBV10-3 to TRBJ2-2; D perhaps matches TRBD2 (6 bases). V was clipped by 7 bases and J by 2 bases, with 11 bases between them. Per germline, CDR1 ENHRY and CDR2 SYGVKD. The CDR3 has 14 residues. The CDR3 reads CAIKGGVNTGELFF. As DNA, the CDR3 is TGTGCCATCAAAGGCGGGGTTAACACCGGGGAGCTGTTTTTT.

The rearrangement joins TRBV7-8 to TRBJ1-1; D may be TRBD1 (5 bases). Deletions cut 5 bases from V and 5 bases from J, with 15 bases between. CDR1 SGHVS and CDR2 FQNEAQ come from the germline V gene. The CDR3 totals 14 residues. CDR3: CASSLNRGETEAFF. The CDR3 nucleotides read TGTGCCAGCAGCCTCAATCGGGGGGAAACTGAAGCTTTCTTT.

The chain recombines TRBV2 with TRBJ1-1, with D unclear. This CDR3 is 14 amino acids long. Between the trimmed V and J ends, which lost 4 bases and 5 bases, there was a span of 14 bases. The germline V gene has CDR1 SNHLY and CDR2 FYNNEI. The CDR3 coding sequence is TGTGCCAGCAGTGGACCGGGGATGGGGACTGAAGCTTTCTTT. Its protein product is CASSGPGMGTEAFF.

Ten or more counts support this clonotype. The genes are TRBV9 and TRBJ2-4; 14 bases are a match to TRBD2. The CDR3 has 18 residues. Per germline, CDR1 SGDLS and CDR2 YYNGEE. Unmatched junction bases numbered 6, after V lost 3 bases and J lost 1 base. The CDR3 DNA follows: TGTGCCAGCAGCGCCGGGACTAGCGGGGGTTGGGCCAAAAACATTCAGTACTTC. Its translation is CASSAGTSGGWAKNIQYF.

A note on this clonotype: A much larger clone lies one base from this, so it may be a read error. The chain couples TRBV7-9 to TRBJ1-5; 7 positions match TRBD1. Germline V gene sequence: CDR1 SEHNR, CDR2 FQNEAQ (reference sequence). Trimming cost V 3 bases and J 5 bases; bases outside gene matches: 4. The CDR3 sequence is 14 residues long. For the CDR3, the DNA is TGTGCCAGCAGCTTTGGGACAGAATATCAGCCCCAGCATTTT. This codes for CASSFGTEYQPQHF.

This clonotype has a count of ten or more. V is TRBV20-1 and J is TRBJ2-2, with a possible D match to TRBD1 (6 bases). Per germline, CDR1 DFQATT and CDR2 SNEGSKA (reference sequence). The CDR3 totals 14 residues. V lost 6 bases, J lost 0 bases, and 11 bases lay in between. In nucleotides, the CDR3 is TGCAGTGCACAGGGAGCAGCGAACACCGGGGAGCTGTTTTTT. Translating it yields CSAQGAANTGELFF.

This clonotype was observed a handful of times. This CDR3 reads CASSLFQGVDEQFF. The CDR3 region has the DNA TGTGCCAGCAGTTTATTCCAGGGAGTGGATGAGCAGTTCTTC. V is TRBV12-3 or TRBV12-4 and J is TRBJ2-1, with D possibly being TRBD1 or TRBD2 (5 bases each). CDR3 length: 14 residues. The V end lost 2 bases, the J end lost 8 bases, and 13 bases lay between the germline ends.

This clonotype has just a few counts. The chain recombines TRBV5-1 with TRBJ1-2; weak D call: TRBD1 (5 bases). The CDR3 is made up of 17 amino acids. V was clipped by 0 bases and J by 4 bases, with 19 bases between them. Germline assignment: CDR1 SGHRS and CDR2 YFSETQ. For the CDR3, the DNA is TGCGCCAGCAGCTTGGGGGGCTTGGCAGCTCCGGGCTATGGCTACACCTTC. Encoded protein: CASSLGGLAAPGYGYTF.

In this sample, this clonotype turned up many times. The J gene is TRBJ1-3, the V gene TRBV20-1; D unclear. Trimming removed 3 bases from V and 8 bases from J, with 17 bases in between. Germline V CDR1 and CDR2: DFQATT, SNEGSKA (reference sequence). The CDR3 has 14 residues. The CDR3 DNA is TGCAGTGCTAGGCTCCCGGGTCCTAGGGACACCATATATTTT. Translating gives CSARLPGPRDTIYF.

This clonotype was detected only a few times. The J gene is TRBJ2-5, the V gene TRBV20-1; D may correspond to TRBD1 or TRBD2 (6 bases each). Trimming took 0 bases from V and 5 from J, leaving 19 bases between them. This CDR3 contains 16 residues. Germline CDR1 DFQATT, CDR2 SNEGSKA (reference sequence). In nucleotides, the CDR3 is TGCAGTGCTAGAGATCCCGAGAGCCTAGGGGGGGAGACCCAGTACTTC. It is translated as CSARDPESLGGETQYF.

V gene TRBV20-1 combines with J gene TRBJ2-1; 7 bases are shared with TRBD1. The V gene's germline CDR1 is DFQATT and CDR2 SNEGSKA (reference sequence). CDR3 length equals 16 residues. With 2 bases clipped from V and 0 bases from J, the junction kept 7 bases outside the gene matches. CDR3 sequence reads: CSARYQGVSSYNEQFF. CDR3 bases: TGCAGTGCTAGATACCAGGGGGTCAGCTCCTACAATGAGCAGTTCTTC.

The table lists this clonotype with a few counts. The chain employs TRBV5-1 and TRBJ2-1, with 7 bases that match TRBD1. V was pared by 0 bases and J by 0 bases, with 0 bases of the junction left unmatched. Germline lookup yields CDR1 SGHRS and CDR2 YFSETQ. There are 15 residues in the CDR3. CDR3 DNA: TGCGCCAGCAGCTTGGGGGACAGCTCCTACAATGAGCAGTTCTTC. Residues: CASSLGDSSYNEQFF.

This chain links TRBV24-1 with TRBJ2-1; D is possibly TRBD1 or TRBD2 (6 bases each). In germline, CDR1 is KGHDR, CDR2 SFDVKD. The CDR3 extends over 17 amino acids. V was shortened by 1 base and J by 0 bases, with 12 bases between the two germline ends. The chain's CDR3 is CATSDFRGGSSYNEQFF. CDR3 sequence (DNA): TGTGCCACCAGTGATTTCAGAGGGGGGAGCTCCTACAATGAGCAGTTCTTC.

Many counts were recorded for this clonotype. This rearrangement joins TRBV5-1 to TRBJ2-1; possible D gene TRBD2, 5 bases. Germline V gene sequence: CDR1 SGHRS, CDR2 YFSETQ. The CDR3 is 14 amino acids. V was pared by 2 bases and J by 7 bases, with 13 bases between. DNA for the CDR3: TGCGCCAGCAGCTTCTCCGGAGGTGGAAATGAGCAGTTCTTC. Its protein is CASSFSGGGNEQFF.

The sample holds many counts of this clonotype. The genes are TRBV6-5 and TRBJ2-7, with TRBD1 matching 7 bases. V lost 0 bases and J lost 3; bases outside the gene matches: 5. Germline V lookup: CDR1 MNHEY, CDR2 SVGAGI. There are 15 residues in the CDR3. This CDR3 is CASSYSPAGGYEQYF. The CDR3 nucleotides read TGTGCCAGCAGTTACTCTCCCGCAGGGGGCTACGAGCAGTACTTC.